This T cell receptor beta chain was documented in a study of regulatory T cells in long-lasting Graves disease. Points from the study as a whole: Sampling was limited to peripheral blood rather than thyroid tissue. Limited sample numbers may have lowered accuracy.

Trimming removed 3 bases from V and 5 bases from J, with 16 bases in between. This CDR3 region has 15 residues. Time point meaning: newly diagnosed GD, antithyroid drugs for less than 3 months. The TCR library was made from RNA that had been extracted from PBMCs in TRIzol. It was by American Thyroid Association guidelines that Graves' disease was diagnosed. The sample holds many counts of this clonotype. Its target is unknown. Arm-PCR of CDR3 regions with iRepertoire HTBI primers generated TCR beta libraries. TCRdb processed the multiplex PCR reads anew with MiXCR; each CDR3 protein has one entry. The sample lists over 400,000 distinct CDR3 sequences; around 15% were seen once. These data were likewise used in another study, on T cells in Graves' hyperthyroidism and ophthalmopathy. That work contributes: Uncontrolled infection, other autoimmune disease, pregnancy and lactation each barred patients from inclusion.

The receptor comes from a woman aged 45-60 years with Graves disease. The chain carries TRBV12-3 or TRBV12-4 and TRBJ1-1; tentatively, D is TRBD1 (6 bases). The specimen comprised peripheral blood mononuclear cells (PBMCs), sampled at new diagnosis, from a patient treated with antithyroid drugs. CDR3 in amino acids: CASSFAGGSRTEAFF. CDR3 sequence (DNA): TGTGCCAGCAGTTTCGCCGGGGGCAGTAGGACTGAAGCTTTCTTT.